The 8 T cell receptor beta chains listed next were all sequenced from one sample in a study of blood T cell repertoires in COVID-19. Measured with immunoSEQ multiplex PCR; TCRdb has only the in-frame clones, and not every one. The table lists some 180,000 clones, roughly 79% of them singletons. Sample: peripheral blood. The source of these receptors is an elderly woman with COVID-19, enrolled during active disease.

The chain combines TRBV30 with TRBJ1-2, with D perhaps matching TRBD1 (5 bases). The V gene's germline CDR1 is GTSNPN and CDR2 SVGIG (reference sequence). This CDR3 contains 12 residues. Trimming removed 1 base at V and 4 bases at J, with 7 bases between. Here the CDR3 reads CAWSATAYGYTF. The CDR3 DNA follows: TGTGCCTGGAGTGCGACAGCCTATGGCTACACCTTC.

This rearrangement joins TRBV11-3 to TRBJ1-6; tentatively, D is TRBD1 (5 bases). From germline, CDR1 is SGHNT and CDR2 YENEEA. This CDR3 has 18 amino acids. Trimming stripped 5 bases from V and 7 bases from J, with 24 bases between. The CDR3 here is CASSRGGRLTPWNSPLHF. In DNA form, the CDR3 reads TGTGCCAGCAGCCGGGGGGGGAGACTCACTCCCTGGAATTCACCCCTCCACTTT.

The chain links TRBV7-9 to TRBJ1-1; D is ambiguous. With 5 bases removed from V and 1 base from J, the gap between germline ends came to 11 bases. The CDR3 runs 14 residues. CDR1 and CDR2 from the germline V gene are SEHNR and FQNEAQ (reference sequence). CDR3 in amino acids: CASSPLGRNTEAFF. For the CDR3, the DNA is TGTGCCAGCAGCCCCTTGGGCAGGAACACTGAAGCTTTCTTT.

The V call is TRBV18, the J call TRBJ1-4, with TRBD1 as a possible D gene (6 bases). The V end lost 6 bases, the J end lost 7 bases, and 18 bases lay between the germline ends. Germline V CDR1 and CDR2: KGHSH, LQKENI. CDR3 length: 15 amino acids. CDR3 bases: TGTGCCAGCTCCCCAGGTCAACAGGGTTTTGAAAAACTGTTTTTT. Its protein is CASSPGQQGFEKLFF. Full variable domain (outside the CDR3, taken from reference TRBV18 and TRBJ1-4): NAGVMQNPRHLVRRRGQEARLRCSPMKGHSHVYWYRQLPEEGLKFMVYLQKENIIDESGMPKERFSAEFPKEGPSILRIQQVVRGDSAAYFCASSPGQQGFEKLFFGSGTQLSVL.

V usage is TRBV11-3 and J usage is TRBJ2-1; D possibly corresponds to TRBD2 (6 bases). The CDR3 spans 16 residues. Germline V gene sequence: CDR1 SGHNT, CDR2 YENEEA. With 0 bases removed from V and 2 bases from J, the gap between germline ends came to 11 bases. DNA of the CDR3: TGTGCCAGCAGCTTAGAGGGCGGGAACGCCTACAATGAGCAGTTCTTC. Protein: CASSLEGGNAYNEQFF.

The chain employs TRBV6-2 or TRBV6-3 and TRBJ2-5, with D maybe TRBD2 (7 bases). The V end lost 2 bases, the J end lost 5 bases, and 15 bases lay between the germline ends. This CDR3 spans 15 amino acids. Germline-derived CDR1 and CDR2 are MNHEY and SVGEGT. The CDR3 DNA is TGTGCCAGCAGTTACCCTAGGGGGGGCCGGGAGACCCAGTACTTC. Its translation: CASSYPRGGRETQYF.

The V and J genes are TRBV7-9 and TRBJ1-2; D possibly corresponds to TRBD1 (5 bases). This CDR3 spans 14 amino acids. V lost 1 base to trimming and J lost 3 bases, with 9 bases between them. Germline CDR1 and CDR2: SEHNR and FQNEAQ (reference sequence). CDR3 DNA sequence: TGTGCCAGCAGCTTAGTGGCAGGGCACTATGGCTACACCTTC. Residues: CASSLVAGHYGYTF.

This chain uses TRBV7-2 with TRBJ1-4, with D possibly being TRBD1 (5 bases). V was cut by 5 bases and J by 3 bases, with 13 bases left in between. The CDR3 covers 15 residues. CDR1 is SGHTA and CDR2 is FQGNSA in the germline V gene. The CDR3 reads CASSPSRASNEKLFF. CDR3 in DNA: TGTGCCAGCAGCCCCAGCAGGGCCTCTAATGAAAAACTGTTTTTT.